These 4 T cell receptor beta chains were sequenced from one sample in a study of lymphopenia after photon versus proton radiotherapy. The method was immunoSEQ multiplex PCR; TCRdb's version includes in-frame clones alone and lacks a portion of them. The sample consists of roughly 64,000 clones, around 87% of them appearing once. The material was peripheral blood, obtained from a patient treated with proton-based radiotherapy. The receptor set was obtained from a man older than 75 with esophageal cancer.

The chain carries TRBV11-2 and TRBJ2-5; 11 bases are shared with TRBD2. Trimming at V came to 4 bases and at J to 5 bases, leaving 6 bases not matched to a gene. CDR1 and CDR2 from the germline V gene are SGHAT and FQNNGV. The CDR3 consists of 15 residues. The CDR3 protein is CASSYSGGAEETQYF. CDR3 bases: TGTGCCAGCAGCTATAGCGGGGGGGCGGAGGAGACCCAGTACTTC. The full variable domain, completed using reference TRBV11-2 and TRBJ2-5, is EAGVAQSPRYKIIEKRQSVAFWCNPISGHATLYWYQQILGQGPKLLIQFQNNGVVDDSQLPKDRFSAERLKGVDSTLKIQPAKLEDSAVYLCASSYSGGAEETQYFGPGTRLLVL.

The chain combines TRBV7-2 with TRBJ2-2, with 11 bases fitting TRBD1. This CDR3 contains 17 residues. V trimming: 6 bases; J trimming: 4 bases; junction bases outside the gene matches: 10. In germline, CDR1 is SGHTA, CDR2 FQGNSA. The CDR3 is CASSSFLGQGGTGELFF. In nucleotides, the CDR3 is TGTGCCAGCAGTTCATTTTTGGGACAGGGGGGCACCGGGGAGCTGTTTTTT.

The chain joins TRBV6-6 to TRBJ1-1; D remains ambiguous. The CDR3 has 15 amino acids. Between the trimmed V and J ends, which lost 0 bases and 1 base, there was a span of 9 bases. Germline values: CDR1 MNHNY, CDR2 SVGAGI (reference sequence). As DNA, the CDR3 is TGTGCCAGCAGTTACTCGGACGGACCGAACACTGAAGCTTTCTTT. It is translated as CASSYSDGPNTEAFF.

The V gene is TRBV5-1, the J gene TRBJ2-5; possibly TRBD2 for D (6 bases). V lost 3 bases and J lost 4, with 16 bases in between. CDR1 is SGHRS, CDR2 YFSETQ, per germline. The CDR3 is 15 residues long. Here the CDR3 reads CASSSPQGGGETQYF. Written as DNA, the CDR3 is TGCGCCAGCAGCTCCCCGCAGGGAGGAGGAGAGACCCAGTACTTC.